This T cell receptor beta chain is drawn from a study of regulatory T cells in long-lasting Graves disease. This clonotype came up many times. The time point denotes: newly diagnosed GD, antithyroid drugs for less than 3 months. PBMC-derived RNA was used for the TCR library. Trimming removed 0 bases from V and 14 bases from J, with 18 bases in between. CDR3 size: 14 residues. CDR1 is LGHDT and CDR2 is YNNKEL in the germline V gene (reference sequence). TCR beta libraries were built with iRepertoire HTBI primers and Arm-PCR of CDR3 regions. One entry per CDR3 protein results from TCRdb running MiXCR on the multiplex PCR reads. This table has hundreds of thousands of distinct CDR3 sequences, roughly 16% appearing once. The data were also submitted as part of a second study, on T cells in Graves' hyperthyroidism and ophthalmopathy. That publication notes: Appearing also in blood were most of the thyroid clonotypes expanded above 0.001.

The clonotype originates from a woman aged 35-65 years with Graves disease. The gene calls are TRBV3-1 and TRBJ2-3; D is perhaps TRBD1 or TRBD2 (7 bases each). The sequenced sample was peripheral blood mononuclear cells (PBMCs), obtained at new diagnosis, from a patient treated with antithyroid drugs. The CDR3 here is CASSQDQVRGGTYF. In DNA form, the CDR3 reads TGTGCCAGCAGCCAAGATCAGGTCAGGGGGGGTACGTATTTT.